The present T cell receptor (beta chain) was sequenced within a study of T-cell reconstitution after alpha-beta-depleted transplantation in children. The CDR3 totals 14 residues. V lost 4 bases to trimming and J lost 2 bases; unmatched junction nucleotides: 2. Germline CDR1 LGHNA, CDR2 YSLEER. Unique molecular identifiers were incorporated into the prepared TCRbeta library. TCRdb re-called the PCR reads through MiXCR, storing one row per CDR3 protein. Of over 400,000 distinct CDR3 sequences detected, around 12% appear once; the ten largest clones hold approximately 5.4%. The rearrangement links TRBV4-3 to TRBJ2-7; 10 bases agree with TRBD1. The sequence was obtained from a human donor who donated a stem cell graft to a child with combined immunodeficiency. The sample here was PBMCs from the stem cell graft donor, taken from the stem cell graft. The CDR3, as DNA: TGCGCCAGCAGCCGAGGACAGGGGGCCTACGAGCAGTACTTC. It is translated as CASSRGQGAYEQYF.